This is a list of T cell receptor beta chains from one sample in a study of blood T cell repertoires in COVID-19. The assay was immunoSEQ multiplex PCR, and TCRdb's table has in-frame clones only and misses some. In the table there are about 340,000 clones, about 88% of which are singletons. Sequenced input: peripheral blood. The receptor set was obtained from a woman aged 60-75 years with COVID-19, enrolled during active disease. The conserved cysteine and the conserved F or W are not part of the CDR3 here. D genes are given only for firm matches.

CDR3 protein: ASSPSDSDLTDTQY; V gene: TRBV13; J gene: TRBJ2-3; D gene: -
CDR3 protein: ASSRDREGSPLH; V gene: TRBV18; J gene: TRBJ1-6; D gene: TRBD1
CDR3 protein: ASSWRGVYYEQY; V gene: TRBV5-1; J gene: TRBJ2-7; D gene: TRBD2
CDR3 protein: ASSWGLKETQY; V gene: TRBV6-2/TRBV6-3; J gene: TRBJ2-5; D gene: -
CDR3 protein: ASSTREGVGVF; V gene: TRBV7-2; J gene: TRBJ1-1; D gene: -
CDR3 protein: ASSSGTGLLSGNTIY; V gene: TRBV18; J gene: TRBJ1-3; D gene: TRBD1
CDR3 protein: ASSLSGRTGLWAF; V gene: TRBV27; J gene: TRBJ1-1; D gene: TRBD1
CDR3 protein: ASSFRLSDSYNEQF; V gene: TRBV7-9; J gene: TRBJ2-1; D gene: -
CDR3 protein: SVVRQTNTEAF; V gene: TRBV29-1; J gene: TRBJ1-1; D gene: -
CDR3 protein: ASSRRGRGLATNEKLF; V gene: TRBV11-2; J gene: TRBJ1-4; D gene: TRBD1
CDR3 protein: SVHRGLDSGNTIY; V gene: TRBV29-1; J gene: TRBJ1-3; D gene: TRBD1
CDR3 protein: ASSLIMGPYEQY; V gene: TRBV7-2; J gene: TRBJ2-7; D gene: -
CDR3 protein: ASSQAGHLNTEAF; V gene: TRBV3-1/TRBV3-2; J gene: TRBJ1-1; D gene: -
CDR3 protein: ASSLNPGQGLSGYT; V gene: TRBV5-1; J gene: TRBJ1-2; D gene: TRBD1
CDR3 protein: ASSARDSQETQY; V gene: TRBV9; J gene: TRBJ2-5; D gene: -
CDR3 protein: ASSLGLAGGEQF; V gene: TRBV11-1; J gene: TRBJ2-1; D gene: TRBD2
CDR3 protein: ASSLVGGVENEQF; V gene: TRBV7-2; J gene: TRBJ2-1; D gene: TRBD2
CDR3 protein: ASSQTVGGYGYT; V gene: TRBV6-5; J gene: TRBJ1-2; D gene: -
CDR3 protein: ASSRTAIPLH; V gene: TRBV3-1/TRBV3-2; J gene: TRBJ1-6; D gene: -
CDR3 protein: ASGSNRAGELF; V gene: TRBV12-5; J gene: TRBJ2-2; D gene: -
CDR3 protein: ASSPQPGTGGNTIY; V gene: TRBV18; J gene: TRBJ1-3; D gene: TRBD1
CDR3 protein: ASSLMGAFYEQF; V gene: TRBV7-3; J gene: TRBJ2-1; D gene: -
CDR3 protein: ASSLLQTNEQY; V gene: TRBV5-5; J gene: TRBJ2-7; D gene: -
CDR3 protein: ASSFSTGAETQY; V gene: TRBV11-2; J gene: TRBJ2-5; D gene: -
CDR3 protein: ASSTGVGNTIY; V gene: TRBV25-1; J gene: TRBJ1-3; D gene: TRBD1
CDR3 protein: AWSSGVGYT; V gene: TRBV30; J gene: TRBJ1-2; D gene: -